The present T cell receptor beta chain was sequenced within a study of T cells in Graves' hyperthyroidism and ophthalmopathy. V shed 4 bases and J shed 5 bases, with 17 bases lying between them. The CDR3 is 14 amino acids. Germline values: CDR1 GTSNPN, CDR2 SVGIG (reference sequence). TCR beta CDR3 regions were amplified from RNA transcripts. The HTBI primer set was used in a first-round RT-PCR of the TCR CDR3. TCRdb re-analysed the multiplex PCR reads in MiXCR, keeping a single row per CDR3 protein. The table lists around 500,000 distinct CDR3 sequences, less than 15% of them singletons. Findings of the study overall: Most expanded thyroid clonotypes above 0.001 recurred in blood.

This clonotype came up a few times. The target antigen is unknown. The chain employs TRBV30 and TRBJ1-1; tentatively, D is TRBD1 (5 bases). The sequence derives from a woman in her thirties or forties with Graves' hyperthyroidism. The sequencing input was blood. The CDR3 DNA reads TGTGCCTGGAAAGGACGGGGGGTCGGAACTGAAGCTTTCTTT. Its protein is CAWKGRGVGTEAFF.